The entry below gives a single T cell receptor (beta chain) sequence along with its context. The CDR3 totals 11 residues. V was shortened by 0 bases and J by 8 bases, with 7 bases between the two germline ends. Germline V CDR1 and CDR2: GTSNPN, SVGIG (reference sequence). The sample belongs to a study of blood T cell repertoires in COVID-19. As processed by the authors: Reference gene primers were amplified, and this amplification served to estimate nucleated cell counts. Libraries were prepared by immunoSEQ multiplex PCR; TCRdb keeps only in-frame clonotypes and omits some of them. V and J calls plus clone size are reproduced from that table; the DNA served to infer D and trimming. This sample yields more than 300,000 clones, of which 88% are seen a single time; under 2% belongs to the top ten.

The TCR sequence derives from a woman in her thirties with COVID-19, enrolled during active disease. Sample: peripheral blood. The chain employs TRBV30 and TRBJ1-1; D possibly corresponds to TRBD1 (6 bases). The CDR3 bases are TGTGCCTGGAGTGTAAGGGGGGAAGCTTTCTTT. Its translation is CAWSVRGEAFF.